This T cell receptor (beta chain) was sequenced for a study of chemoradiotherapy in HPV16-positive cancers. Generated by immunoSEQ multiplex PCR, the TCRdb table keeps only in-frame clones and is missing some. The sample lists some 10,000 clones; about nine tenths were seen once. Repertoires were sampled repeatedly during chemoradiotherapy. The CDR3 spans 14 residues. V was cut by 4 bases and J by 2 bases, with 11 bases left in between. Germline values: CDR1 SGHRS, CDR2 YFSETQ. Sequencing was performed on blood, taken from a patient who underwent chemoradiotherapy. The chain carries TRBV5-1 and TRBJ2-3; TRBD1 might be the D (6 bases). The sequence was obtained from a human donor with HPV-associated anogenital cancer. CDR3: CASSLGQSTDTQYF. In DNA, the CDR3 is TGCGCCAGCAGCCTTGGACAGTCCACAGATACGCAGTATTTT.